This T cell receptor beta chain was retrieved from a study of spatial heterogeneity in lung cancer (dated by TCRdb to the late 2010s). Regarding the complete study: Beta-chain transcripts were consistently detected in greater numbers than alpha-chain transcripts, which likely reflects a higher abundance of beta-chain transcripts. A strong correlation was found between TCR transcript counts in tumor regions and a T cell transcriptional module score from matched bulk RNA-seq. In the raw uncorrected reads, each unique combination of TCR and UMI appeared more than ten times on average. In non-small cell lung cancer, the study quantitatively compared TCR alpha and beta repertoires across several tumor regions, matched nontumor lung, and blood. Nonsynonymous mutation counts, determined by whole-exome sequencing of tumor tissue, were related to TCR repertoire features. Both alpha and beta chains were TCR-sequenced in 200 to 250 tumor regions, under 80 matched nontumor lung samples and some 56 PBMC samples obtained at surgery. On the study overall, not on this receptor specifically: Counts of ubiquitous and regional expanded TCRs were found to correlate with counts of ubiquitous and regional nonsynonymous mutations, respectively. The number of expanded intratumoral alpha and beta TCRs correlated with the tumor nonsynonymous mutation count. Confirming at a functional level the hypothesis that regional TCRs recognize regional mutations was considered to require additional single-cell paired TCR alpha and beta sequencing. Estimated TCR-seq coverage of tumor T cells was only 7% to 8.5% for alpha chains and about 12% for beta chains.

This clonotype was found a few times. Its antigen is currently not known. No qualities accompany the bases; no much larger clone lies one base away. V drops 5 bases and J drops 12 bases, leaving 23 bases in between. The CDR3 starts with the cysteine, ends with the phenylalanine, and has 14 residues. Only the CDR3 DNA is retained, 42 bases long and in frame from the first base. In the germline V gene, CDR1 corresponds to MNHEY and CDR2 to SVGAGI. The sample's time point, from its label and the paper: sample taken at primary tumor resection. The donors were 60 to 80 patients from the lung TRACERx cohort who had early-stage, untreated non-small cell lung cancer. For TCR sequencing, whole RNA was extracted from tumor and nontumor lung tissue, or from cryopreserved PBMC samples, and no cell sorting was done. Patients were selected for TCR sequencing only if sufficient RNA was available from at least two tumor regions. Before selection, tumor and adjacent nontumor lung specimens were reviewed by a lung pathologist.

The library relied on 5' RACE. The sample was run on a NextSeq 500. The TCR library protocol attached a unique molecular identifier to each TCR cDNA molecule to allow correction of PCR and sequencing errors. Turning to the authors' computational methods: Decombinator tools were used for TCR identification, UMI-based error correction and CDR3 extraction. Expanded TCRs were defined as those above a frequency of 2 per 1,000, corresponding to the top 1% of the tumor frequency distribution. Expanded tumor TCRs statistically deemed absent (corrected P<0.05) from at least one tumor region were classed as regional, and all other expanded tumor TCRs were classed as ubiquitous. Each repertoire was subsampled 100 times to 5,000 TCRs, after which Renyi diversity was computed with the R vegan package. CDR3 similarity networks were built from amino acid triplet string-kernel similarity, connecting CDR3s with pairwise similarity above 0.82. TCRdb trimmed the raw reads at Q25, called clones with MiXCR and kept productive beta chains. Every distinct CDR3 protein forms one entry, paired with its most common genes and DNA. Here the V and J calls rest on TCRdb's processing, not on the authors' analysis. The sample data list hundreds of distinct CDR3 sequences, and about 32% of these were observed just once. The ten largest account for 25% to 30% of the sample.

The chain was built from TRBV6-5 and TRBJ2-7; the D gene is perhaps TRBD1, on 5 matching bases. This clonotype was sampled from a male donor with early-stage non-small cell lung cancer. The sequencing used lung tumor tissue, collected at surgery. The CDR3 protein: CASSRRDSLRSLYF. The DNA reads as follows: TGTGCCAGCAGTAGACGTGACAGCCTCCGAAGTCTGTACTTC.